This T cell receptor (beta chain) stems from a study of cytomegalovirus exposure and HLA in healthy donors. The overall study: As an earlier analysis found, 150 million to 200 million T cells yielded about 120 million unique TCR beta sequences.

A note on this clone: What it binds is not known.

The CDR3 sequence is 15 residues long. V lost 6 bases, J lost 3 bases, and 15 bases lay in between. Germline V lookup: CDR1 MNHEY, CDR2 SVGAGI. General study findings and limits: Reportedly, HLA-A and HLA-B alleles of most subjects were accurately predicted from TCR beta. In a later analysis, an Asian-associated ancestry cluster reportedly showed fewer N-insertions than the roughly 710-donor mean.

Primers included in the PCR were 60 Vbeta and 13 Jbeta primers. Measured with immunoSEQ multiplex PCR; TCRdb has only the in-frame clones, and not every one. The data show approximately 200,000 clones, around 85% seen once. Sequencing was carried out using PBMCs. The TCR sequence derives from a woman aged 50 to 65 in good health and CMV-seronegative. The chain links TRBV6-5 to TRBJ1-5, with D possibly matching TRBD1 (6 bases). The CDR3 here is CASSPGGAVNQPQHF. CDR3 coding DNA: TGTGCCAGCAGCCCCGGGGGGGCTGTCAATCAGCCCCAGCATTTT.